The 8 T cell receptor beta chains presented below share a single source sample, sequenced in a study of vaccination and CD4 T cells after COVID-19. As to treatment: roughly 11-day PBMC culture with coronavirus spike peptide pools or control peptides (ViraFEST assay). The Oncomine TCR Beta short-read assay sequenced DNA from cultured CD4+ T cells. TCRdb reprocessed the PCR reads with MiXCR, giving one entry per CDR3 protein. Of about 15,000 distinct CDR3 sequences in the sample, less than 70% were seen once. No antigen is known for these receptors. Sequences were derived from CD4+ T cells from blood, cultured in vitro, sampled before SARS-CoV-2 vaccination. The receptors were sampled from a human donor who had recovered from COVID-19.

The rearrangement uses TRBV24-1 and TRBJ2-5, with a tentative D call TRBD2 (6 bases). The CDR3 runs 13 residues. Germline V gene data show CDR1 as KGHDR and CDR2 as SFDVKD. The V and J ends lost 9 bases and 1 base respectively, with 11 bases between them. The CDR3 protein is CATGGGFQETQYF. For the CDR3, the DNA is TGTGCCACCGGGGGAGGATTCCAAGAGACCCAGTACTTC.

This clonotype was counted once. The chain links TRBV30 to TRBJ1-1; D uncertain. This CDR3 region has 13 residues. The germline V and J ends were trimmed by 4 bases and 1 base, with 10 bases remaining between them. The V gene's germline CDR1 is GTSNPN and CDR2 SVGIG (reference sequence). CDR3 sequence reads: CAWKSGPNTEAFF. DNA of the CDR3: TGTGCCTGGAAGTCCGGCCCGAACACTGAAGCTTTCTTT.

This clonotype turned up a few times. The CDR3 loop is CATSDPPFNEQFF. CDR3 DNA sequence: TGTGCCACCAGTGACCCCCCTTTCAATGAGCAGTTCTTC. This chain connects TRBV24-1 to TRBJ2-1; D is undetermined. Germline V gives CDR1 KGHDR, CDR2 SFDVKD. The CDR3 is made up of 13 amino acids. V lost 4 bases and J 6 bases, leaving 9 bases between the germline ends.

A few counts support this clonotype. This chain links TRBV28 with TRBJ1-5, with D unresolved. V was clipped by 7 bases and J by 5 bases, with 12 bases between them. The V gene's germline CDR1 is MDHEN and CDR2 SYDVKM. The CDR3 spans 13 residues. The chain's CDR3 is CASNDAYYQPQHF. Written as DNA, the CDR3 is TGTGCCAGCAACGATGCCTATTATCAGCCCCAGCATTTT.

V is TRBV28 and J is TRBJ2-6; D gene ambiguous. The length of the CDR3 is 17 residues. V was trimmed by 0 bases and J by 0 bases, leaving 9 bases between them. Germline CDR1 MDHEN, CDR2 SYDVKM. The chain's CDR3 is CASSLWEQSSGANVLTF. CDR3 in DNA: TGTGCCAGCAGTTTATGGGAGCAGAGCTCTGGGGCCAACGTCCTGACTTTC. Complete variable domain (other parts from reference TRBV28 and TRBJ2-6): DVKVTQSSRYLVKRTGEKVFLECVQDMDHENMFWYRQDPGLGLRLIYFSYDVKMKEKGDIPEGYSVSREKKERFSLILESASTNQTSMYLCASSLWEQSSGANVLTFGAGSRLTVL.

Regarding this clonotype: Germline and junction disagree at one end, which may indicate a read error. V usage is TRBV7-2 and J usage is TRBJ2-5; D gene unclear. The CDR3 runs to 14 residues. Germline V gene sequence: CDR1 SGHTA, CDR2 FQGNSA. For the CDR3, the DNA is TGTGCCAGCCAACGAACAGAGGCCCAAGGGACCCAGTACTTC. It yields the protein CASQRTEAQGTQYF.

This chain connects TRBV24-1 to TRBJ2-1, with a weak D call TRBD2 (6 bases). The CDR3 length is 18 residues. The V end lost 2 bases, the J end lost 0 bases, and 16 bases lay between the germline ends. The germline gives CDR1 KGHDR, CDR2 SFDVKD. The CDR3 region is CATSDSFLGGGSYNEQFF. CDR3 DNA sequence: TGTGCCACCAGTGATTCCTTCCTCGGGGGAGGCTCCTACAATGAGCAGTTCTTC.

The chain combines TRBV30 with TRBJ1-5; D ambiguous. V was shortened by 3 bases and J by 0 bases, with 6 bases between the two germline ends. The length of the CDR3 is 13 residues. Per germline, CDR1 GTSNPN and CDR2 SVGIG (reference sequence). CDR3 in DNA: TGTGCCTGGAGCGACGATAGCAATCAGCCCCAGCATTTT. It specifies CAWSDDSNQPQHF.